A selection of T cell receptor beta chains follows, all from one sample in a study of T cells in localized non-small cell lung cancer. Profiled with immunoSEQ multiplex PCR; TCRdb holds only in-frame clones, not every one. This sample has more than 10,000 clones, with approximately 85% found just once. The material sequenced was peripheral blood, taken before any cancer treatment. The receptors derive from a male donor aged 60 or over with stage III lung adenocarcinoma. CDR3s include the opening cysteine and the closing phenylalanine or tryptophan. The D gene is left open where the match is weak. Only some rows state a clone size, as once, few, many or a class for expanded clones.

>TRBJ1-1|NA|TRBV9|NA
CASSPGDDTEAFF
TGTGCCAGCAGCCCCGGAGATGACACTGAAGCTTTCTTT
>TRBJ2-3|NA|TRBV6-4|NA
CASSQSSSTDTQYF
TGTGCCAGCAGTCAATCTAGCAGCACAGATACGCAGTATTTT
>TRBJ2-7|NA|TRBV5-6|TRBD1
CASSPGTGGFYEQYF
TGTGCCAGCAGCCCCGGGACAGGGGGCTTCTACGAGCAGTACTTC
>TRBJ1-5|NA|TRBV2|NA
CASSEKGYNQPQHF
TGTGCCAGCAGTGAGAAGGGGTACAATCAGCCCCAGCATTTT
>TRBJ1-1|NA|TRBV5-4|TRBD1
CASSLRDSTEAFF
TGTGCCAGCAGCCTCCGGGACAGCACTGAAGCTTTCTTT
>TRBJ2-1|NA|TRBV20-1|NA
CSAFGTAAFF
TGCAGTGCCTTCGGAACGGCCGCTTTCTTC
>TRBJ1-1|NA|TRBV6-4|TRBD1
CASSFDRENTEAFF
TGTGCCAGCAGTTTCGACAGGGAGAACACTGAAGCTTTCTTT
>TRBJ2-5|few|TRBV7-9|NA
CASSLGSGFGETQYF
TGTGCCAGCAGCTTAGGGTCAGGGTTTGGCGAGACCCAGTACTTC
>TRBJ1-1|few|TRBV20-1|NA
CSAASGEAFF
TGCAGTGCTGCGTCAGGGGAAGCTTTCTTT
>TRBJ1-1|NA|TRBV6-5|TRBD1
CASRLGQGARAFF
TGTGCCAGCAGGCTGGGACAGGGGGCGCGGGCTTTCTTT
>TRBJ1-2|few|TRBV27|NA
CASSSPSQGSNYGYTF
TGTGCCAGCAGTTCGCCTTCACAGGGATCTAACTATGGCTACACCTTC
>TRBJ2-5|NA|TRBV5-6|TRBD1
CASSWGAGTGTETQYF
TGTGCCAGCAGCTGGGGGGCCGGGACAGGGACGGAGACCCAGTACTTC
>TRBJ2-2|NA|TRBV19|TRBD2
CASRTSGGLAGELFF
TGTGCCAGTAGAACTAGCGGGGGGTTGGCCGGGGAGCTGTTTTTT